A selection of T cell receptor beta chains follows, all from one sample in a study of shared clonotypes between healthy human individuals. Libraries were prepared by immunoSEQ multiplex PCR; TCRdb keeps only in-frame clonotypes and omits some of them. The sample shows around 2.1 million clones, 95% of them seen only once. The material sequenced was naive CD4+ T cells sorted from blood. The receptors derive from a man aged 18-30 years in good health. CDR3s leave out the opening cysteine and the closing phenylalanine or tryptophan. D genes are given only for firm matches.

d_call | v_call | cdr3_aa
. | TRBV4-1 | ASSQYTALSGNTIY
. | TRBV6-1 | ASSASLGGTEAF
. | TRBV5-1 | ASSPPQGRNTEAF
. | TRBV28 | ASSLVFSRAPVDNGYT
TRBD2 | TRBV30 | AWSPGLAGEQF
TRBD2 | TRBV10-3 | AIAVEASGPYEQY
TRBD1 | TRBV11-2 | ASSFLRDRDNEQY
. | TRBV7-9 | ASSLPTLDTQY
TRBD1 | TRBV7-9 | ASGPRQGSSYEQY
TRBD2 | TRBV7-2 | ASSFPISGTSTDTQY
TRBD1 | TRBV27 | ASSQRTGDSTMYEQY
TRBD1 | TRBV29-1 | SASDRGLAYEQY
. | TRBV29-1 | SVSQGGTGELF
. | TRBV30 | AWITGPAGYT
. | TRBV11-2 | ASSLAENTEAF
TRBD1 | TRBV2 | ASSGTGYTEAF
. | TRBV21-1 | ASSKETGWGTSYEQY
. | TRBV29-1 | SVAVTVNEQF